Following are 32 T cell receptor beta chains from one sample sequenced in a study of shared clonotypes between healthy human individuals. Profiled with immunoSEQ multiplex PCR; TCRdb holds only in-frame clones, not every one. This sample has about 2.4 million clones, with more than 85% found just once. Input material: naive CD4+ T cells from PBMCs. As for subset: CD45RA+ positively selected. These receptors all come from a man aged 18 to 29 in good health. Some clones in this sample may be carry-over from other donors' samples.

V and J are TRBV10-2 and TRBJ1-5; D remains ambiguous. The V gene's germline CDR1 is WSHSY and CDR2 SAAADI. The CDR3 runs 13 residues. Trimming cost V 0 bases and J 9 bases, with 9 bases left between them. The CDR3 sequence: CASSESRPRPQHF. The DNA for the CDR3 is TGCGCCAGCAGTGAGTCGCGCCCCCGGCCCCAGCATTTT.

J is TRBJ2-2 and V is TRBV28; 8 nucleotides line up with TRBD1. The trim removed 4 bases at V and 7 bases at J, leaving 2 bases unmatched. Germline values: CDR1 MDHEN, CDR2 SYDVKM. There are 13 residues in the CDR3. The CDR3 spells CASSSGGHGELFF. The CDR3, as DNA: TGTGCCAGCAGTTCAGGGGGCCACGGGGAGCTGTTTTTT.

The chain recombines TRBV9 with TRBJ2-5, with D tentatively TRBD2 (5 bases). The CDR3 consists of 15 residues. CDR1 and CDR2 from the germline V gene are SGDLS and YYNGEE. The V end lost 0 bases, the J end lost 5 bases, and 14 bases lay between the germline ends. CDR3 amino acids: CASSVGGYVQETQYF. In nucleotides, the CDR3 is TGTGCCAGCAGCGTAGGCGGGTACGTACAGGAGACCCAGTACTTC.

The V gene is TRBV7-9, the J gene TRBJ2-7; 9 nucleotides agree with TRBD1. CDR1 and CDR2 (germline): SEHNR, FQNEAQ (reference sequence). V shed 5 bases, J shed 5 bases, and the junction held 7 bases outside the gene matches. The CDR3 totals 14 residues. In DNA, the CDR3 is TGTGCCAGCAGCGAACCGGGACAGGGCCACGAGCAGTACTTC. As protein: CASSEPGQGHEQYF. The full variable domain, rest sourced from reference TRBV7-9 and TRBJ2-7, is DTGVSQNPRHKITKRGQNVTFRCDPISEHNRLYWYRQTLGQGPEFLTYFQNEAQLEKSRLLSDRFSAERPKGSFSTLEIQRTEQGDSAMYLCASSEPGQGHEQYFGPGTRLTVT.

Worth noting for this clone: Distinct nucleotide sequences in the sample also encode this CDR3. In DNA form, the CDR3 reads TGTGCCAGCAGATTGAGCTCTGGGGCCAACGTCCTGACTTTC. Translation gives CASRLSSGANVLTF. This rearrangement joins TRBV28 to TRBJ2-6, with no clear D. The CDR3 has 14 amino acids. Germline CDR1 is MDHEN and CDR2 is SYDVKM. Trimming stripped 6 bases from V and 0 bases from J, with 6 bases between.

The gene calls are TRBV6-6 and TRBJ2-5; 14 bases map to TRBD2. CDR1 is MNHNY, CDR2 SVGAGI, per germline (reference sequence). Losses at the gene ends were 6 bases for V and 5 bases for J; bases not matched to a gene: 8. This CDR3 is 16 amino acids long. The CDR3 bases are TGTGCCAGCAGCAAGACTAGCGGGAGGGGGTGGGAGACCCAGTACTTC. Encoded protein: CASSKTSGRGWETQYF.

The J gene is TRBJ2-1, the V gene TRBV7-2; TRBD1 matches 9 bases. This CDR3 comprises 14 residues. J was trimmed by 7 bases and V by 5 bases; bases with no gene match: 6. CDR1 SGHTA and CDR2 FQGNSA come from the germline V gene. CDR3 sequence reads: CASSQRTGVNEQFF. The CDR3 DNA reads TGTGCCAGCAGCCAACGGACAGGGGTGAATGAGCAGTTCTTC.

In its sample, this clone was seen once. The chain recombines TRBV11-3 with TRBJ2-2; D perhaps matches TRBD2 (5 bases). CDR1 is SGHNT and CDR2 is YENEEA in the germline V gene. CDR3 length: 18 amino acids. V was trimmed by 8 bases and J by 3 bases, leaving 25 bases between them. CDR3 region: CASPQRGGVMEDTGELFF. For the CDR3, the DNA is TGTGCCAGCCCCCAACGGGGTGGGGTAATGGAGGACACCGGGGAGCTGTTTTTT.

The CDR3 here is CASSLDQGFYGYTF. Written as DNA, the CDR3 is TGTGCCAGCAGCTTGGATCAGGGGTTCTATGGCTACACCTTC. The chain links TRBV5-4 to TRBJ1-2; possibly TRBD1 for D (6 bases). The CDR3 sequence is 14 residues long. V was shortened by 0 bases and J by 4 bases, with 10 bases between the two germline ends. Germline V CDR1 and CDR2: SGHNT, YYREEE (reference sequence). Together with reference TRBV5-4 and TRBJ1-2, the CDR3 gives the full variable domain: ETGVTQSPTHLIKTRGQQVTLRCSSQSGHNTVSWYQQALGQGPQFIFQYYREEENGRGNFPPRFSGLQFPNYSSELNVNALELDDSALYLCASSLDQGFYGYTFGSGTRLTVV.

This rearrangement joins TRBV4-1 to TRBJ2-5; D perhaps matches TRBD2 (5 bases). V was clipped by 0 bases and J by 5 bases, with 7 bases between them. The CDR3 extends over 13 amino acids. The germline V gene encodes CDR1 MGHRA and CDR2 YSYEKL. CDR3 sequence: CASSQEWEETQYF. In DNA form, the CDR3 reads TGCGCCAGCAGCCAAGAATGGGAGGAGACCCAGTACTTC.

CDR3 in amino acids: CAISESVAPKNEQYF. The CDR3 DNA reads TGTGCCATCAGTGAGTCTGTAGCCCCGAAAAACGAGCAGTACTTC. The chain carries TRBV10-3 and TRBJ2-7; no firm D call. V lost 0 bases to trimming and J lost 5 bases, with 14 bases between them. The CDR3 loop spans 15 amino acids. Germline values: CDR1 ENHRY, CDR2 SYGVKD.

V is TRBV5-1 and J is TRBJ2-3, with 14 bases that match TRBD2. CDR1 is SGHRS and CDR2 is YFSETQ in the germline V gene. CDR3 length: 15 amino acids. V shed 4 bases and J 5 bases; nucleotides not matched to a gene: 3. CDR3 nucleotides: TGCGCCAGCAGCCAAGGACTAGCGGGAGGAGATACGCAGTATTTT. Its protein product is CASSQGLAGGDTQYF.

The chain carries TRBV11-2 and TRBJ2-5, with D perhaps being TRBD1 or TRBD2 (5 bases each). Deletions cut 5 bases from V and 1 base from J, with 20 bases between. CDR3 length: 17 amino acids. CDR1 and CDR2 (germline): SGHAT, FQNNGV. The CDR3, as DNA: TGTGCCAGCAGCCCCGTAGGGGCCGGGATGGGCCAAGAGACCCAGTACTTC. It specifies CASSPVGAGMGQETQYF.

The chain carries TRBV5-1 and TRBJ2-7; 7 bases align to TRBD1. This CDR3 region has 14 residues. J lost 5 bases, V lost 6 bases, and 11 bases had no gene match. In germline, CDR1 is SGHRS, CDR2 YFSETQ. The CDR3 is CASTLDRVGHEQYF. CDR3 DNA sequence: TGCGCCAGCACCTTAGACAGGGTAGGCCACGAGCAGTACTTC.

The chain joins TRBV15 to TRBJ2-5; possibly TRBD1 for D (6 bases). V was cut by 5 bases and J by 4 bases, with 14 bases left in between. Germline assignment: CDR1 LNHNV and CDR2 YYDKDF (reference sequence). The CDR3 has 14 amino acids. The CDR3 sequence: CATSGGTGRETQYF. In DNA, the CDR3 is TGTGCCACCAGCGGGGGAACAGGGAGAGAGACCCAGTACTTC. The full variable domain, its missing parts supplied by reference TRBV15 and TRBJ2-5, is DAMVIQNPRYQVTQFGKPVTLSCSQTLNHNVMYWYQQKSSQAPKLLFHYYDKDFNNEADTPDNFQSRRPNTSFCFLDIRSPGLGDTAMYLCATSGGTGRETQYFGPGTRLLVL.

The chain uses TRBV7-8 and TRBJ2-2; 9 nucleotides match TRBD2. The CDR3 runs 15 residues. The trim removed 2 bases at V and 3 bases at J, leaving 1 base unmatched. Germline CDR1 and CDR2: SGHVS and FQNEAQ. In nucleotides, the CDR3 is TGTGCCAGCAGCTTATCTAGCGGGGACACCGGGGAGCTGTTTTTT. Translation gives CASSLSSGDTGELFF.

The genes are TRBV4-2 and TRBJ1-2, with a weak D call TRBD1 (6 bases). The CDR3 has 16 amino acids. The V end lost 2 bases, the J end lost 3 bases, and 16 bases lay between the germline ends. Germline V gene lookup returns CDR1 LGHNA and CDR2 YNFKEQ. This CDR3 reads CASSQLSVRGDYGYTF. The CDR3 coding sequence is TGTGCCAGCAGCCAACTTAGCGTCAGGGGCGACTATGGCTACACCTTC.

The rearrangement uses TRBV7-3 and TRBJ2-1; TRBD1 might be the D (7 bases). Trimming stripped 5 bases from V and 5 bases from J, with 10 bases between. CDR1 is SGHTA and CDR2 is FQGTGA in the germline V gene. The CDR3 is 13 amino acids. The CDR3 sequence is CASSPGGHNEQFF. The DNA for the CDR3 is TGTGCCAGCAGCCCAGGGGGGCACAATGAGCAGTTCTTC. Drawing the rest from reference TRBV7-3 and TRBJ2-1, the complete variable domain is GAGVSQTPSNKVTEKGKYVELRCDPISGHTALYWYRQSLGQGPEFLIYFQGTGAADDSGLPNDRFFAVRPEGSVSTLKIQRTERGDSAVYLCASSPGGHNEQFFGPGTRLTVL.

This clone was detected only a few times. Distinct nucleotide sequences in the sample also encode this CDR3. The chain has TRBV28 and TRBJ1-5; D gene ambiguous. This CDR3 is 12 amino acids long. Germline V gene lookup returns CDR1 MDHEN and CDR2 SYDVKM. With 1 base removed from V and 6 bases from J, the gap between germline ends came to 4 bases. The CDR3 is CASSLSGQPQHF. The CDR3 DNA follows: TGTGCCAGCAGTTTATCAGGTCAGCCCCAGCATTTT.

V and J are TRBV7-9 and TRBJ2-7, with D perhaps given as TRBD1 or TRBD2 (5 bases each). The CDR3 has 12 amino acids. Germline CDR1 and CDR2: SEHNR and FQNEAQ (reference sequence). The ends were cut back, 5 bases at V and 8 bases at J, with 13 bases in the middle. For the CDR3, the DNA is TGTGCCAGCAGCCCAGACGAGGGGAAGCAGTACTTC. It specifies CASSPDEGKQYF.

A word on this clone: No conserved phenylalanine or tryptophan ends this CDR3, so it is likely a read error. The chain links TRBV14 to TRBJ2-7; 15 nucleotides align to TRBD2. Germline V gene sequence: CDR1 SGHDN, CDR2 FVKESK. V lost 4 bases, J lost 0 bases, and 10 bases stayed unmatched. The CDR3 covers 19 residues. CDR3 in amino acids: CASSRLGLAGGTSSYEQYL. The DNA of the CDR3 is TGTGCCAGCAGCCGGCTGGGACTAGCGGGAGGAACCAGCTCCTACGAGCAGTACCTC.

The chain couples TRBV11-2 to TRBJ2-2; unclear D gene. There are 17 residues in the CDR3. The ends were cut back, 2 bases at V and 0 bases at J, with 13 bases in the middle. CDR1 is SGHAT, CDR2 FQNNGV, per germline. DNA of the CDR3: TGTGCCAGCAGCTTATATATAGGAAACGCGAACACCGGGGAGCTGTTTTTT. Translating it yields CASSLYIGNANTGELFF.

The V gene is TRBV28, the J gene TRBJ1-2, with 8 bases aligning to TRBD1. V lost 8 bases, J lost 4 bases, and 12 bases stayed unmatched. The CDR3 is made up of 15 amino acids. CDR1 MDHEN and CDR2 SYDVKM come from the germline V gene. CDR3 protein: CASQIGQGASYGYTF. CDR3 DNA: TGTGCCAGCCAAATAGGGCAGGGGGCTTCCTATGGCTACACCTTC.

The rearrangement joins TRBV4-1 to TRBJ1-2; the match to TRBD1 covers 7 bases. CDR3 length equals 14 residues. Trimming cost V 3 bases and J 6 bases; bases outside gene matches: 7. CDR1 is MGHRA, CDR2 YSYEKL, per germline. The chain's CDR3 is CASSQTDRVNGYTF. The DNA of the CDR3 is TGCGCCAGCAGCCAGACCGACAGGGTCAATGGCTACACCTTC.

The chain is built from TRBV6-5 and TRBJ1-5; unclear D gene. Germline-derived CDR1 and CDR2 are MNHEY and SVGAGI. The V end lost 2 bases, the J end lost 6 bases, and 11 bases lay between the germline ends. This CDR3 region has 14 residues. CDR3 nucleotide sequence: TGTGCCAGCAGTTACACGCGGTTGGGTCAGCCCCAGCATTTT. Protein product: CASSYTRLGQPQHF.

Only one count was recorded for this clone. This chain uses TRBV7-2 with TRBJ2-7, with 7 bases identical to TRBD1. V lost 4 bases, J lost 3 bases, and 15 bases stayed unmatched. The CDR3 consists of 17 residues. Germline V gene data show CDR1 as SGHTA and CDR2 as FQGNSA. This CDR3 reads CASSSPLTGLLYYEQYF. The CDR3 DNA sequence: TGTGCCAGCAGCTCTCCTTTGACAGGGCTCCTCTACTACGAGCAGTACTTC.

This sequence joins TRBV28 and TRBJ2-7; D may be TRBD1 (5 bases). In germline, CDR1 is MDHEN, CDR2 SYDVKM. V shed 5 bases and J shed 3 bases, with 8 bases lying between them. This CDR3 comprises 12 residues. The CDR3 here is CASSDRIYEQYF. The CDR3 bases are TGTGCCAGCAGTGACAGAATCTACGAGCAGTACTTC.

The DNA of the CDR3 is TGTGCCAGCAGCTTAATTGCCGGGACAGGGTCAGGGACCCAGTACTTC. Its protein is CASSLIAGTGSGTQYF. This chain connects TRBV5-6 to TRBJ2-5; 9 bases agree with TRBD1. The CDR3 is made up of 16 amino acids. Germline trimming cut 2 bases from V and 7 bases from J; bases unmatched to any gene: 12. The germline CDR1 and CDR2 sequences are SGHDT and YYEEEE. Full variable domain (missing parts from reference TRBV5-6 and TRBJ2-5): DAGVTQSPTHLIKTRGQQVTLRCSPKSGHDTVSWYQQALGQGPQFIFQYYEEEERQRGNFPDRFSGHQFPNYSSELNVNALLLGDSALYLCASSLIAGTGSGTQYFGPGTRLLVL.

CDR3 loop: CASSFTTGNTEAFF. The CDR3 region has the DNA TGTGCCAGCAGCTTTACGACAGGGAACACTGAAGCTTTCTTT. The J gene is TRBJ1-1, the V gene TRBV7-2; perhaps TRBD1 as D (6 bases). The CDR3 covers 14 residues. Germline V gene data show CDR1 as SGHTA and CDR2 as FQGNSA. Trimming stripped 3 bases from V and 1 base from J, with 9 bases between.

The chain is built from TRBV5-8 and TRBJ2-2; TRBD2 matches at 10 bases. The CDR3 loop spans 17 amino acids. The trim removed 4 bases at V and 7 bases at J, leaving 13 bases unmatched. Germline CDR1 is SGHTS and CDR2 is YDEGEE. The CDR3 bases are TGTGCCAGCAGCCTGGGGACTAGCGCAGGGACTGGCGGGGAGCTGTTTTTT. This encodes CASSLGTSAGTGGELFF.

The V gene is TRBV2, the J gene TRBJ2-5, with D tentatively TRBD1 or TRBD2 (7 bases each). V lost 6 bases and J 2 bases, leaving 22 bases between the germline ends. This CDR3 is built from 17 residues. In germline, CDR1 is SNHLY, CDR2 FYNNEI. CDR3 sequence reads: CASRTRGGRLDQETQYF. Written as DNA, the CDR3 is TGTGCCAGCAGGACCAGGGGGGGACGGCTAGATCAAGAGACCCAGTACTTC. The variable domain in full, with the rest retrieved from reference TRBV2 and TRBJ2-5, is EPEVTQTPSHQVTQMGQEVILRCVPISNHLYFYWYRQILGQKVEFLVSFYNNEISEKSEIFDDQFSVERPDGSNFTLKIRSTKLEDSAMYFCASRTRGGRLDQETQYFGPGTRLLVL.

About this clone itself: Other DNA sequences in this sample translate to the same CDR3. This chain joins TRBV5-1 and TRBJ2-2, with TRBD1 matching 7 bases. Germline V gene data show CDR1 as SGHRS and CDR2 as YFSETQ. V was clipped by 0 bases and J by 2 bases; unmatched bases: 1. This CDR3 has 15 residues. This CDR3 is CASSLGTGNTGELFF. Here the CDR3 DNA reads TGCGCCAGCAGCTTGGGGACAGGCAACACCGGGGAGCTGTTTTTT.